This T cell receptor (beta chain) was sequenced in a study of identical twins. This clonotype was detected only a few times. TCRdb passed the 5' RACE reads through MiXCR, listing each CDR3 protein once. The sample carries some 190,000 distinct CDR3 sequences, about a sixth recorded once. The CDR3 sequence is 16 residues long. Per the germline V gene, CDR1 is LGHNA and CDR2 is YNFKEQ. The germline V and J ends were trimmed by 1 base and 5 bases, with 18 bases remaining between them. The sample also formed part of further work on T cells expressing NK-cell markers. That report adds: These clonotypes also led the CD3+CD56-NKG2C+ fraction in a few donors. It remained uncertain whether the expanded NKG2C+ T cell clones were specific for HCMV antigens.

The chain has TRBV4-2 and TRBJ2-7; perhaps TRBD2 as D (6 bases). The receptor's source is a woman between 18 and 29 years old in good health. The sequencing input was CD8+ T cells sorted from blood. The chain's CDR3 is CASSQVLPSEADEQYF. DNA of the CDR3: TGTGCCAGCAGCCAAGTTTTGCCTAGCGAGGCGGACGAGCAGTACTTC.